A selection of T cell receptor beta chains follows, all from one sample in a study of shared clonotypes between healthy human individuals. The table came from immunoSEQ multiplex PCR; TCRdb's copy has only in-frame clones and leaves some out. Among fewer than 700,000 clones listed, around 77% were seen once. Specimen: PBMCs. The receptors were sampled from a woman aged 35 to 49 in good health. Some clones in this sample may be carry-over from other donors' samples. Both conserved end residues are part of each CDR3. A D gene is named only where the DNA matches it firmly. Rows may omit the clone size; those that give it use once, few, many or a size class.

clone size	V gene	D gene	J gene	CDR3 DNA	CDR3 protein
once	TRBV30	.	TRBJ2-7	TGTGCCTGGAGTGTTTTGGGGTACGAGCAGTACTTC	CAWSVLGYEQYF
.	TRBV6-5	.	TRBJ1-3	TGTGCCAGCAGTTACATGGCCGGCAGCTCTGGAAACACCATATATTTT	CASSYMAGSSGNTIYF
.	TRBV18	.	TRBJ2-1	TGTGCCAGCTCACCACGGAGTTGGGATGAGCAGTTCTTC	CASSPRSWDEQFF
few	TRBV5-4	TRBD2	TRBJ2-3	TGTGCCAGCAGCCCGGGACTAGCGGGGTCAGATACGCAGTATTTT	CASSPGLAGSDTQYF
.	TRBV5-1	TRBD2	TRBJ2-7	TGCGCCAGCAGCTTGGTCGGGCTAGCGGGCTACGAGCAGTACTTC	CASSLVGLAGYEQYF
.	TRBV6-1	.	TRBJ2-1	TGTGCCAGCAAACGGCTGGGCCCTTACAATGAGCAGTTCTTC	CASKRLGPYNEQFF
.	TRBV19	.	TRBJ2-1	TGTGCCAGTAGTCCTCCTCCGAGCTCCTACAATGAGCAGTTCTTC	CASSPPPSSYNEQFF
.	TRBV5-1	TRBD1	TRBJ1-1	TGCGCCAGCAGCTTTACAGGGGCGCGGGTCACTGAAGCTTTCTTT	CASSFTGARVTEAFF
.	TRBV28	TRBD2	TRBJ2-7	TGTGCCAGCAGTTTAGTGGGACTAGCGGGAAAATACGAGCAGTACTTC	CASSLVGLAGKYEQYF
.	TRBV5-4	.	TRBJ2-5	TGTGCCAGCAGCTTGGGGGACGGTCAAGAGACCCAGTACTTC	CASSLGDGQETQYF
.	TRBV11-2	.	TRBJ2-1	TGTGCCAGTAGCTCCGGGGGAAGTAGGACCAATGAGCAATTCTTC	CASSSGGSRTNEQFF
.	TRBV4-1	TRBD1	TRBJ1-1	TGCGCCAGCAGCCAAGAGAGGAGGGACAGGGGCCCTGAAGCTTTCTTT	CASSQERRDRGPEAFF
.	TRBV18	.	TRBJ2-2	TGTGCCAGCTCAACGAACACCGGGGAGCTGTTTTTT	CASSTNTGELFF
.	TRBV30	.	TRBJ1-5	TGTGCCTGGAGTGTACAATCCCCGACACGAGCGCACACCCAGCCCCAGCATTTT	CAWSVQSPTRAHTQPQHF
.	TRBV2	.	TRBJ2-7	TGTGCCAGCAGTGCAACAGGGCGGGTCTCCTACGAGCAGTACTTC	CASSATGRVSYEQYF
few	TRBV30	.	TRBJ2-1	TGTGCCTGGATGTGGGGGCTTGAGCAGTTCTTC	CAWMWGLEQFF
.	TRBV4-2	TRBD2	TRBJ2-1	TGTGCCAGCAGCCAATCCAATACCGGGACTAGAACTTACAATGAGCAGTTCTTC	CASSQSNTGTRTYNEQFF
.	TRBV7-3	.	TRBJ2-1	TGTGCCAGCAGCCTAGGATCCTACAATGAGCAGTTCTTC	CASSLGSYNEQFF
.	TRBV7-2	TRBD1	TRBJ1-1	TGTGCCAGCAGCCGTACAGGGGGGAACACTGAAGCTTTCTTT	CASSRTGGNTEAFF
.	TRBV7-2	.	TRBJ2-3	TGTGCCAGCAGCCCCCGTTCGCGCGGGACCGATACGCAGTATTTT	CASSPRSRGTDTQYF
many	TRBV2	TRBD2	TRBJ2-1	TGTGCCAGCAAATCCGGGACTAACTCCTACAATGAGCAGTTCTTC	CASKSGTNSYNEQFF
.	TRBV28	.	TRBJ2-7	TGTGCCAGCAGTTTTCGGCAGGTCCCCTACGAGCAGTACTTC	CASSFRQVPYEQYF
many	TRBV5-1	.	TRBJ1-3	TGCGCCAGCAGCCTCGGACAAGGAAGCTCTGGAAACACCATATATTTT	CASSLGQGSSGNTIYF
.	TRBV5-1	.	TRBJ1-1	TGCGCCAGCAGCGCGGCAGGGTACACTGAAGCTTTCTTT	CASSAAGYTEAFF
.	TRBV6-1	.	TRBJ2-2	TGTGCCAGCAGTGATCTGGGCTCGAACACCGGGGAGCTGTTTTTT	CASSDLGSNTGELFF
.	TRBV7-9	.	TRBJ1-1	TGTGCTAACGGTCGGGAAATGAACACTGAAGCTTTCTTT	CANGREMNTEAFF
.	TRBV6-5	.	TRBJ2-5	TGTGCCAGCGGGGGAAAAGAGACCCAGTACTTC	CASGGKETQYF
few	TRBV2	.	TRBJ1-2	TGTGCCAGCAGTGAATACAGGGACTATGGCTACACCTTC	CASSEYRDYGYTF
few	TRBV11-2	.	TRBJ1-5	TGTGCCAGCAGCCTTCCGGATCAGCCCCAGCATTTT	CASSLPDQPQHF
.	TRBV5-6	.	TRBJ2-3	TGTGCCAGCAGCTTGGCCGGGTTAAGCACAGATACGCAGTATTTT	CASSLAGLSTDTQYF
.	TRBV21-1	.	TRBJ2-2	TGTGCCAGCAGCAAAAGGATACTAAAGCGGGTCGACACCGGGGAGCTGTTTTTT	CASSKRILKRVDTGELFF
.	TRBV23-1	TRBD2	TRBJ2-1	TGCGCCAGCAGTCAGGCCGGGACTAAAAGAAACAATGAGCAGTTCTTC	CASSQAGTKRNNEQFF
few	TRBV27	.	TRBJ1-2	TGTGCCAGCAGTTTATCCGGTCCAAACTATGGCTACACCTTC	CASSLSGPNYGYTF
.	TRBV27	TRBD1	TRBJ1-5	TGTGCCAGCAGTGGCCAGGGGGCCATTCAGCCCCAGCATTTT	CASSGQGAIQPQHF
.	TRBV7-2	TRBD2	TRBJ2-1	TGTGCCAGCAGCTTAGCGGCCGGGAGGGCCGGGAATGAGCAGTTCTTC	CASSLAAGRAGNEQFF
.	TRBV5-5	TRBD2	TRBJ2-5	TGTGCCAGCAGAAATTCTAGCGGGGCGTACCAAGAGACCCAGTACTTC	CASRNSSGAYQETQYF
.	TRBV18	TRBD1	TRBJ1-4	TGTGCCAGCTCCCTGGACAGGGGGGGAGATGAAAAACTGTTTTTT	CASSLDRGGDEKLFF
.	TRBV6-1	TRBD2	TRBJ2-1	TGTGCCAGCAGTGAATTAGGTAGCGGGACACCCCCCTACAATGAGCAGTTCTTC	CASSELGSGTPPYNEQFF
.	TRBV28	TRBD1	TRBJ1-5	TGTGCCAGCAGAAACCCGGGACAGGGAGTGCAGCCCCAGCATTTT	CASRNPGQGVQPQHF
.	TRBV30	TRBD1	TRBJ1-4	TGTGCCTGGAGCCGGGACAGGGCTGATGAAAAACTGTTTTTT	CAWSRDRADEKLFF